This TCR beta chain is from a study of T cells in Graves' hyperthyroidism and ophthalmopathy. CDR3 size: 14 residues. The germline V gene has CDR1 SGHVS and CDR2 FQNEAQ. Trimming removed 1 base from V and 3 bases from J, with 10 bases in between. Patients with uncontrolled infections, other autoimmune diseases, pregnancy or lactation were excluded. General study results and limits: Stable hyperthyroidism was separated from ophthalmopathy by a model based on 13 V-J features.

Using RNA transcripts as the source, TCR beta CDR3 regions were amplified. The HTBI primer set drove a first-round RT-PCR of the TCR CDR3. Via MiXCR, TCRdb re-called the multiplex PCR reads, giving one row per CDR3 protein. The sample includes fewer than 500,000 distinct CDR3 sequences, around 15% seen only once; the top ten take around a fifth. In this sample, this clonotype turned up many times. Its antigen is unknown. Specimen: blood. This chain links TRBV7-8 with TRBJ2-7; D remains ambiguous. This clonotype originated in a woman in her twenties or thirties with Graves' ophthalmopathy. The CDR3 protein is CASSLVGVGYEQYF. The CDR3 DNA sequence: TGTGCCAGCAGCTTAGTGGGCGTCGGCTACGAGCAGTACTTC.